Included here is one TCR beta chain sequence, with context. Antigen: not known. CD4+ T cells were isolated untouched, roughly 98% pure. Profiling relied on immunoSEQ multiplex PCR, and the TCRdb table lists in-frame clones only, not all of them. The table records around 110,000 clones, 92% of them present only once. This sample stems from a study of T cell repertoires and HLA-DP antigens. Study context: Alloreactive CD4+ T cells targeted HLA-DP on transduced HeLa. Study conclusions and caveats: Sorted CD137+ clonality was 0.3 to 0.5 for both alloantigens, versus about 0.037 pre-culture. Against one allele, clones undetected before culture averaged approximately 35%; against the other, 50.6%.

The CDR3 covers 13 residues. The ends were cut back, 6 bases at V and 0 bases at J, with 6 bases in the middle. Germline CDR1 is SNHLY and CDR2 is FYNNEI. The clonotype was recovered from a woman aged 18-35 years in good health and CMV-seronegative. V and J are TRBV2 and TRBJ1-5; no firm D call. The sample was CD4+ T cells from PBMCs. The CDR3 DNA reads TGTGCCAGCAGGGCCTATAGCAATCAGCCCCAGCATTTT. Translated, it gives CASRAYSNQPQHF.